One and the same sample provided the 18 T cell receptor beta chains below, sequenced in a study of human T cells and chemical hapten exposure. TCRdb analysed the RACE reads with MiXCR anew, one entry per CDR3 protein. Seen here are 70,000 to 100,000 distinct CDR3 sequences, 7.5% to 9% observed once, and the top ten hold roughly 1.6%. Time point here: patch test 1, 2 weeks after DPC sensitization. This sample's treatment: therapeutic diphenylcyclopropenone sensitization with weekly scalp DPC. The sequenced sample was whole blood, obtained in connection with sensitization to the hapten diphenylcyclopropenone (DPC). These receptors were obtained from a woman in her thirties with alopecia areata. Some clones in this sample may be carry-over from other donors' samples.

This clonotype was found many times. V and J are TRBV24-1 and TRBJ2-1; 7 bases are a match to TRBD2. The CDR3 length is 13 residues. Germline CDR1 KGHDR, CDR2 SFDVKD. Trimming removed 7 bases from V and 6 bases from J; junction bases left unmatched: 5. CDR3 bases: TGTGCCACCAGGGGAAGCGGGGCCAATGAGCAGTTCTTC. Protein product: CATRGSGANEQFF.

This clonotype showed up just a few times. V is TRBV3-1 and J is TRBJ1-1; a possible D gene is TRBD1 (5 bases). The CDR3 has 14 residues. V was shortened by 6 bases and J by 4 bases, with 15 bases between the two germline ends. Germline V gene sequence: CDR1 LGHDT, CDR2 YNNKEL (reference sequence). In DNA, the CDR3 is TGTGCCAGCAGGTCGGGGTTTGGGGCCACTGAAGCTTTCTTT. Its protein product is CASRSGFGATEAFF.

This clonotype was seen at least ten times. The J gene is TRBJ2-3, the V gene TRBV3-1, with D hard to call. The CDR3 sequence is 14 residues long. Germline V CDR1 and CDR2: LGHDT, YNNKEL (reference sequence). V shed 3 bases and J shed 0 bases, with 7 bases lying between them. CDR3 sequence (DNA): TGTGCCAGCAGCCAGGGCCCTAGCACAGATACGCAGTATTTT. Translation: CASSQGPSTDTQYF.

The chain links TRBV6-5 to TRBJ2-7, with 8 bases identical to TRBD1. Germline V lookup: CDR1 MNHEY, CDR2 SVGAGI. This CDR3 region has 15 residues. V was pared by 6 bases and J by 4 bases, with 11 bases of the junction left unmatched. In DNA, the CDR3 is TGTGCCAGCAGAAGGACAGGGCCGATTAATTACGAGCAGTACTTC. Translated: CASRRTGPINYEQYF.

This clonotype was seen ten or more times. The CDR3 DNA follows: TGTGCCAGCAGCCCCGGGCCGGCGGTAGAAGCTTTCTTT. It specifies CASSPGPAVEAFF. J is TRBJ1-1 and V is TRBV7-7; D gene uncertain. Trimming pared 5 bases from V and 8 bases from J, leaving 15 bases between. The germline CDR1 and CDR2 sequences are SSHAT and FNYEAQ (reference sequence). The CDR3 loop spans 13 amino acids.

The chain couples TRBV20-1 to TRBJ1-5, with D unresolved. CDR1 is DFQATT, CDR2 SNEGSKA, per germline (reference sequence). Trimming pared 3 bases from V and 3 bases from J, leaving 9 bases between. This CDR3 has 13 amino acids. The CDR3 DNA follows: TGCAGTGCTAGCGCGGGGTTCAATCAGCCCCAGCATTTT. Amino acid sequence: CSASAGFNQPQHF.

This clonotype was seen ten or more times. This chain uses TRBV9 with TRBJ2-4; D is tentatively TRBD1 or TRBD2 (6 bases each). Trimming pared 4 bases from V and 15 bases from J, leaving 20 bases between. In germline, CDR1 is SGDLS, CDR2 YYNGEE. This CDR3 region has 13 residues. CDR3 nucleotide sequence: TGTGCCAGCAGCTCCAGCCGGGGGCCGCGGCTGTACTTC. Amino acid sequence: CASSSSRGPRLYF.

This chain links TRBV2 with TRBJ1-5; no reliable D call. The CDR3 totals 15 residues. V lost 3 bases and J 0 bases, leaving 9 bases between the germline ends. The germline V gene encodes CDR1 SNHLY and CDR2 FYNNEI. CDR3 DNA sequence: TGTGCCAGCAGTGAGGGGATTTATAGCAATCAGCCCCAGCATTTT. Translated, it gives CASSEGIYSNQPQHF.

This clonotype showed up just a few times. V is TRBV6-6 and J is TRBJ1-1; D remains ambiguous. The V end was cut by 0 bases, the J end by 0 bases, with 8 bases between. The CDR3 spans 15 residues. Germline CDR1 and CDR2: MNHNY and SVGAGI (reference sequence). This chain's CDR3 is CASSYSQDMNTEAFF. The CDR3 DNA reads as TGTGCCAGCAGTTACTCGCAAGACATGAACACTGAAGCTTTCTTT.

This clonotype has more than one count but fewer than ten. The CDR3 nucleotides read TGTGCCACCAGGGACCCGGGGGAAGCTTTCTTT. Amino acid sequence: CATRDPGEAFF. V is TRBV15 and J is TRBJ1-1; D not certain. This CDR3 is 11 amino acids long. Germline values: CDR1 LNHNV, CDR2 YYDKDF (reference sequence). Trimming pared 6 bases from V and 8 bases from J, leaving 10 bases between.

This clonotype was picked up many times. CDR3 nucleotides: TGTGCCAGCAGCTTTGATTGGGCACCCCTCCACTTT. This encodes CASSFDWAPLHF. J is TRBJ1-6 and V is TRBV7-9; no definite D call. V was clipped by 3 bases and J by 11 bases, with 8 bases between them. Germline CDR1 is SEHNR and CDR2 is FQNEAQ (reference sequence). The CDR3 extends over 12 amino acids.

Many counts were recorded for this clonotype. The CDR3 loop reads CSVRPGFGVLGEQFF. The CDR3 coding sequence is TGCAGCGTCCGACCGGGGTTTGGGGTTCTGGGTGAGCAGTTCTTC. The chain employs TRBV29-1 and TRBJ2-1; the D gene is possibly TRBD2 (5 bases). V was clipped by 6 bases and J by 9 bases, with 24 bases between them. CDR1 and CDR2 (germline): SQVTM, ANQGSEA. CDR3 size: 15 residues.

This clonotype came up a few times. CDR3 sequence reads: CASSLNPGQGVKLFF. The CDR3 nucleotides read TGTGCCAGCAGCTTAAACCCGGGACAGGGTGTAAAACTGTTTTTT. The rearrangement uses TRBV7-6 and TRBJ1-4; 9 bases match TRBD1. The CDR3 extends over 15 amino acids. V lost 2 bases, J lost 10 bases, and 8 bases stayed unmatched. The germline gives CDR1 SGHVS, CDR2 FNYEAQ.

This clonotype was observed at least ten times. The rearrangement joins TRBV12-3 or TRBV12-4 to TRBJ2-1; D is ambiguous. The CDR3 length is 18 residues. The V and J ends lost 4 bases and 2 bases respectively, with 21 bases between them. The CDR3: CASSSPLTTVLTYNEQFF. In nucleotides, the CDR3 is TGTGCCAGCAGTTCCCCCCTTACTACAGTTTTGACCTACAATGAGCAGTTCTTC.

In this sample, this clonotype turned up a few times. The chain combines TRBV6-1 with TRBJ1-5; D is ambiguous. The V gene lost 3 bases and the J gene lost 9 bases, with 18 bases spanning the gap. This CDR3 has 15 residues. The V gene's germline CDR1 is MNHNS and CDR2 SASEGT. The CDR3 region has the DNA TGTGCCAGCAGTGATCCATGGATTCAGCGTCGGCCCCAGCATTTT. Its protein product is CASSDPWIQRRPQHF.

This clonotype was counted many times. J is TRBJ1-2 and V is TRBV6-1, with D perhaps TRBD1 (5 bases). With 5 bases removed from V and 4 bases from J, the gap between germline ends came to 11 bases. In germline, CDR1 is MNHNS, CDR2 SASEGT. The CDR3 covers 13 residues. The CDR3 protein is CASSSAGGYGYTF. In DNA, the CDR3 is TGTGCCAGCAGTTCCGCCGGGGGCTATGGCTACACCTTC.

This clonotype appeared a few times. V is TRBV29-1 and J is TRBJ1-1; D ambiguous. V was cut by 4 bases and J by 1 base, with 7 bases left in between. The CDR3 runs 12 residues. Germline lookup yields CDR1 SQVTM and CDR2 ANQGSEA. The CDR3 here is CSVVPWNTEAFF. Here the CDR3 DNA reads TGCAGCGTTGTCCCCTGGAACACTGAAGCTTTCTTT.

This clonotype was detected a few times. This chain joins TRBV4-1 and TRBJ1-1; TRBD1 is a possible D gene (6 bases). This CDR3 has 17 amino acids. The V end was cut by 1 base, the J end by 7 bases, with 22 bases between. Germline V gene lookup returns CDR1 MGHRA and CDR2 YSYEKL. CDR3 DNA: TGCGCCAGCAGCCAAGGACCCGCCAAGGGGGGGGATAGTGAAGCTTTCTTT. It encodes CASSQGPAKGGDSEAFF.